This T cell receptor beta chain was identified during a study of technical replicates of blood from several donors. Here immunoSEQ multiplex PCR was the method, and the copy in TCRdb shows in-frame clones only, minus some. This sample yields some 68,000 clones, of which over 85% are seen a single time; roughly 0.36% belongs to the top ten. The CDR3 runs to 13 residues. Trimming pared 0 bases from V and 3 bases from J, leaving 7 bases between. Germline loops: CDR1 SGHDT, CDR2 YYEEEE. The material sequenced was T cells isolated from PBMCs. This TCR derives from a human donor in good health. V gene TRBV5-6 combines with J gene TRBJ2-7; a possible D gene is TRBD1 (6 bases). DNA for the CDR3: TGTGCCAGCAGCTTGGGAGGGGGCTACGAGCAGTACTTC. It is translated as CASSLGGGYEQYF.